The rows below give T cell receptor beta chains drawn from one sample of a study of neurological immune-mediated disorders. TCRdb reanalysed the 5' RACE reads using MiXCR and keeps one entry per CDR3 protein. The table shows more than 20,000 distinct CDR3 sequences, with 2% to 2.5% occurring only once. Sequencing was done on a sample of PBMCs. These receptors all stem from a woman between 45 and 65 years old with multiple sclerosis. The CDR3 runs from the conserved cysteine through the conserved F or W. The D gene is left open where the match is weak. Clone size appears in some rows only: once, few, many, or a class for an expanded clone.

CDR3aa,CDR3nt,v_gene,abundance,j_gene,d_gene
CASSSPQISYNEQFF,TGTGCCAGCAGCTCTCCCCAGATCTCCTACAATGAGCAGTTCTTC,TRBV9,medium-sized,TRBJ2-1,.
CASSRLAGGQETQYF,TGTGCTAGCAGTCGACTAGCGGGAGGACAAGAGACCCAGTACTTC,TRBV7-7,many,TRBJ2-5,TRBD2
CSACPRGRSYNEQFF,TGCAGTGCATGCCCTCGGGGTAGGTCCTACAATGAGCAGTTCTTC,TRBV20-1,many,TRBJ2-1,.
CASSYGAANTEAFF,TGTGCCAGCAGTTACGGGGCAGCAAACACTGAAGCTTTCTTT,TRBV6-5,many,TRBJ1-1,.
CATSREVGSTGELFF,TGTGCCACCAGCAGAGAAGTGGGAAGCACCGGGGAGCTGTTTTTT,TRBV15,many,TRBJ2-2,.
CASSPPMGQNTEAFF,TGTGCCAGCTCACCACCGATGGGTCAAAACACTGAAGCTTTCTTT,TRBV18,many,TRBJ1-1,.
CSASGTNQPQHF,TGCAGTGCTAGTGGGACGAATCAGCCCCAGCATTTT,TRBV20-1,many,TRBJ1-5,.
CASSSSGVGAPNEKLFF,TGTGCCAGCAGCTCCTCGGGAGTAGGGGCCCCTAATGAAAAACTGTTTTTT,TRBV7-2,.,TRBJ1-4,.
CASSFRVGTEAFF,TGCGCCAGCAGCTTTCGGGTGGGGACTGAAGCTTTCTTT,TRBV5-1,medium-sized,TRBJ1-1,.
CASSLPYDTQYF,TGTGCCAGCAGTCTACCTTATGATACGCAGTATTTT,TRBV12-3/TRBV12-4,few,TRBJ2-3,.
CASSPDPKNTEAFF,TGTGCCAGCAGCCCGGACCCGAAGAACACTGAAGCTTTCTTT,TRBV9,.,TRBJ1-1,.
CASTPRGYASGRINSYEQYF,TGTGCCAGCACCCCCCGGGGATATGCTAGCGGGAGGATTAACTCCTACGAGCAGTACTTC,TRBV21-1,many,TRBJ2-7,.
CASSLGGRTGPLYNEQFF,TGTGCCAGCAGCTTAGGAGGTCGGACAGGGCCCCTCTACAATGAGCAGTTCTTC,TRBV7-9,many,TRBJ2-1,TRBD1
CASSSGLAAHQETQYF,TGTGCCAGCAGTTCGGGACTAGCGGCACATCAAGAGACCCAGTACTTC,TRBV28,many,TRBJ2-5,TRBD2
CASSPRLGMNTEAFF,TGTGCCAGCAGCCCGAGACTGGGCATGAACACTGAAGCTTTCTTT,TRBV12-3/TRBV12-4,many,TRBJ1-1,.
CASRPLATTYEQYF,TGCGCCAGCAGGCCCCTAGCGACCACCTACGAGCAGTACTTC,TRBV5-1,many,TRBJ2-7,.
CSVGTSRTGELFF,TGCAGCGTGGGGACTAGCAGGACCGGGGAGCTGTTTTTT,TRBV29-1,many,TRBJ2-2,TRBD2
CASSERGQETQYF,TGTGCCAGCAGTGAGAGGGGCCAAGAGACCCAGTACTTC,TRBV25-1,many,TRBJ2-5,.
CASGLPNHPADTQYF,TGTGCTAGTGGTTTGCCTAACCACCCGGCGGATACGCAGTATTTT,TRBV12-5,medium-sized,TRBJ2-3,.
CASSWESVGETQYF,TGCGCCAGCAGCTGGGAGTCTGTTGGGGAGACCCAGTACTTC,TRBV5-1,many,TRBJ2-5,.
CASSAPGQIRYGYTF,TGTGCCAGCAGCGCACCGGGACAAATCCGCTATGGCTACACCTTC,TRBV5-4,many,TRBJ1-2,.
CASSYSTGRGSEAFF,TGTGCCAGCAGTTACTCAACAGGGAGGGGTTCTGAAGCTTTCTTT,TRBV6-6,many,TRBJ1-1,.
CASSTETSTDTQYF,TGTGCCAGCAGCACTGAGACTAGCACAGATACGCAGTATTTT,TRBV7-8,few,TRBJ2-3,.
CASSQDEGQGYGYTF,TGCGCCAGCAGCCAAGATGAGGGGCAGGGATATGGCTACACCTTC,TRBV4-1,many,TRBJ1-2,.
CSARDRTVYNEQFF,TGCAGTGCTAGAGATCGGACAGTCTACAATGAGCAGTTCTTC,TRBV20-1,many,TRBJ2-1,.
CSARTQGFSYEQYF,TGCAGTGCTAGAACACAGGGGTTCTCCTACGAGCAGTACTTC,TRBV20-1,few,TRBJ2-7,TRBD1
CSVETPSHEQYF,TGCAGCGTTGAGACCCCTAGCCACGAGCAGTACTTC,TRBV29-1,many,TRBJ2-7,.
CASSLGRVTEAFF,TGTGCCAGCAGTTTGGGAAGGGTAACTGAAGCTTTCTTT,TRBV27,many,TRBJ1-1,.
CASSLAGTQPQNF,TGCGCCAGCAGCTTGGCAGGGACTCAGCCCCAGAATTTT,TRBV5-1,many,TRBJ1-5,.
CASPSYVTGGYTF,TGTGCCAGCCCGAGTTATGTCACCGGTGGCTACACCTTC,TRBV2,few,TRBJ1-2,.
CASSYGTEVHEQYF,TGTGCCAGCAGTTACGGGACAGAGGTCCACGAGCAGTACTTC,TRBV6-5,many,TRBJ2-7,TRBD1
CASRRGQGSTEAFF,TGTGCCAGCAGAAGGGGGCAGGGGAGCACTGAAGCTTTCTTT,TRBV3-1,many,TRBJ1-1,TRBD1
CASSLEGPAYGYTF,TGCGCCAGCAGCTTGGAGGGGCCAGCCTATGGCTACACCTTC,TRBV5-1,many,TRBJ1-2,.
CASSLGTRTGELFF,TGTGCCAGCAGCTTGGGGACTAGAACCGGGGAGCTGTTTTTT,TRBV7-3,many,TRBJ2-2,TRBD2
CATSDPGLVDTQYF,TGTGCCACCAGTGATCCCGGATTGGTAGATACGCAGTATTTT,TRBV24-1,many,TRBJ2-3,.
CAISGTGGDQPQHF,TGTGCCATCAGTGGGACAGGAGGGGATCAGCCCCAGCATTTT,TRBV10-3,few,TRBJ1-5,TRBD1
CASSLLASMNTEAFF,TGTGCCAGCAGCTTACTGGCGTCCATGAACACTGAAGCTTTCTTT,TRBV7-9,.,TRBJ1-1,.
CASRNSTRSPLRTAF,TGCGCCAGCCGCAACTCGACCAGGAGCCCGCTTCGGACGGCCTTC,TRBV5-1,many,TRBJ1-2,.
CASSVRAGELFF,TGTGCCAGCAGCGTACGGGCCGGGGAGCTGTTTTTT,TRBV7-2,many,TRBJ2-2,.
CASSNRGHNEQYF,TGTGCCAGTAGTAACAGGGGGCACAACGAGCAGTACTTC,TRBV19,.,TRBJ2-7,TRBD1